The 27 T cell receptor beta chains listed next were all sequenced from one sample in a study of OX40 agonist ivuxolimab in advanced cancers. TCRdb's copy holds only in-frame clones and misses some; the assay was immunoSEQ multiplex PCR. Of approximately 50,000 clones listed, 87% were seen once; the top ten hold just over 0.6%. This sample comprised CD4+ or CD8+ T cells sorted from blood, obtained in a trial of the OX40 agonist ivuxolimab. The receptors originated from an adult with an advanced solid tumor such as melanoma, head and neck, liver or kidney cancer.

This clone was found a few times. The chain recombines TRBV28 with TRBJ1-1; D ambiguous. The CDR3 length is 16 residues. Trimming pared 1 base from V and 2 bases from J, leaving 14 bases between. Germline CDR1 reads MDHEN; CDR2 reads SYDVKM. CDR3 nucleotides: TGTGCCAGCAGTTTATTACTGTCCCCGGCTAACACTGAAGCTTTCTTT. It translates to CASSLLLSPANTEAFF.

This chain joins TRBV5-1 and TRBJ2-1; 9 positions match TRBD2. The CDR3 spans 16 residues. The germline gives CDR1 SGHRS, CDR2 YFSETQ. Trimming cost V 3 bases and J 2 bases; bases outside gene matches: 6. The CDR3 sequence is CASSYLAGEAYNEQFF. The CDR3 bases are TGCGCCAGCAGCTACTTAGCGGGAGAAGCCTACAATGAGCAGTTCTTC.

This rearrangement joins TRBV29-1 to TRBJ1-4, with D possibly being TRBD1 (5 bases). The CDR3 has 18 amino acids. The germline V gene encodes CDR1 SQVTM and CDR2 ANQGSEA. Trimming pared 0 bases from V and 2 bases from J, leaving 19 bases between. The CDR3 protein is CSVEEDGAMRGTNEKLFF. The CDR3 bases are TGCAGCGTTGAAGAGGATGGGGCGATGAGGGGCACTAATGAAAAACTGTTTTTT.

The V call is TRBV7-9, the J call TRBJ2-7; D ambiguous. CDR1 and CDR2 from the germline V gene are SEHNR and FQNEAQ (reference sequence). The CDR3 loop spans 13 amino acids. V lost 2 bases and J 2 bases, leaving 7 bases between the germline ends. CDR3 nucleotide sequence: TGTGCCAGCAGCTTAAACAGCCCCTACGAGCAGTACTTC. Translation: CASSLNSPYEQYF.

The rearrangement uses TRBV19 and TRBJ1-2; D is perhaps TRBD1 (6 bases). CDR1 is LNHDA, CDR2 SQIVND, per germline (reference sequence). The germline V and J ends were trimmed by 3 bases and 9 bases, with 17 bases remaining between them. This CDR3 region has 14 residues. In DNA, the CDR3 is TGTGCCAGTAGTATCGGGGACATAGGAGGAAGCTACACCTTC. The encoded protein is CASSIGDIGGSYTF.

This clone qualifies as medium-sized (0.01 to 0.1%). This specimen includes other DNA sequences encoding the same CDR3. The V and J genes are TRBV9 and TRBJ2-2; D remains unclear. From germline, CDR1 is SGDLS and CDR2 YYNGEE. Trimming shortened V by 0 bases and J by 0 bases, and 9 bases separated the two germline ends. The CDR3 loop spans 16 amino acids. CDR3 protein: CASSVDIGTNTGELFF. CDR3 nucleotide sequence: TGTGCCAGCAGCGTAGACATAGGAACGAACACCGGGGAGCTGTTTTTT.

The J gene is TRBJ2-7, the V gene TRBV29-1; D uncertain. The CDR3 covers 12 residues. CDR1 and CDR2 from the germline V gene are SQVTM and ANQGSEA. V lost 5 bases and J lost 0, with 8 bases in between. DNA for the CDR3: TGCAGCGTTAACGACATCTCCTACGAGCAGTACTTC. Translation: CSVNDISYEQYF.

The V and J genes are TRBV6-1 and TRBJ2-7; 9 bases are shared with TRBD2. Germline CDR1 MNHNS, CDR2 SASEGT. V was pared by 4 bases and J by 4 bases, with 11 bases of the junction left unmatched. The CDR3 consists of 16 residues. The CDR3 sequence is CASSVASRREGYEQYF. The CDR3 DNA is TGTGCCAGCAGTGTAGCCAGTAGGCGGGAGGGTTACGAGCAGTACTTC.

CDR3 protein: CASSYLAGDETQYF. In DNA, the CDR3 is TGCGCCAGCAGCTACCTAGCGGGAGACGAGACCCAGTACTTC. The rearrangement links TRBV5-1 to TRBJ2-5; 10 nucleotides match TRBD2. Looked up from germline, CDR1 is SGHRS and CDR2 is YFSETQ. The CDR3 has 14 residues. V was pared by 3 bases and J by 5 bases, with 4 bases of the junction left unmatched.

The rearrangement uses TRBV6-1 and TRBJ2-7, with 8 bases matching TRBD1. Germline V gene data show CDR1 as MNHNS and CDR2 as SASEGT. This CDR3 has 17 residues. The V and J ends lost 0 bases and 4 bases, in that order; junction bases with no gene match: 11. The CDR3 bases are TGTGCCAGCAGTGAAGCGCTTTCCGGGACAGGCACATACGAGCAGTACTTC. This translates into CASSEALSGTGTYEQYF.

This chain uses TRBV7-8 with TRBJ2-1, with D possibly TRBD1 on 6 matching bases. Germline V gene lookup returns CDR1 SGHVS and CDR2 FQNEAQ. The CDR3 spans 16 residues. Trimming shortened V by 2 bases and J by 5 bases, and 16 bases separated the two germline ends. The CDR3 protein is CASSLRARAGDNEQFF. The CDR3 DNA reads TGTGCCAGCAGCTTAAGGGCTAGGGCAGGGGACAATGAGCAGTTCTTC. Supplemented by reference TRBV7-8 and TRBJ2-1, the full variable domain reads GAGVSQSPRYKVAKRGQDVALRCDPISGHVSLFWYQQALGQGPEFLTYFQNEAQLDKSGLPSDRFFAERPEGSVSTLKIQRTQQEDSAVYLCASSLRARAGDNEQFFGPGTRLTVL.

The V call is TRBV5-1, the J call TRBJ2-5, with 7 bases identical to TRBD2. Germline-derived CDR1 and CDR2 are SGHRS and YFSETQ. Losses at the gene ends were 0 bases for V and 1 base for J; bases not matched to a gene: 9. This CDR3 comprises 17 residues. As DNA, the CDR3 is TGCGCCAGCAGCTTGGGGTCAGGCGGGAGTCCCCAAGAGACCCAGTACTTC. Translation gives CASSLGSGGSPQETQYF.

V usage is TRBV6-5 and J usage is TRBJ2-3, with 7 bases matching TRBD2. Germline lookup yields CDR1 MNHEY and CDR2 SVGAGI. This CDR3 spans 14 amino acids. The V segment lost 5 bases and the J segment 10 bases; nucleotides outside the gene matches: 12. CDR3 DNA sequence: TGTGCCAGCAGTCGAACCATGACTAGCACGGCGCAGTATTTT. Amino acid sequence: CASSRTMTSTAQYF.

This clone was seen only a few times. The chain couples TRBV15 to TRBJ2-1; 13 bases are shared with TRBD2. The germline gives CDR1 LNHNV, CDR2 YYDKDF (reference sequence). This CDR3 is 18 amino acids long. The trim removed 2 bases at V and 7 bases at J, leaving 11 bases unmatched. The CDR3 nucleotides read TGTGCCACCAGCAGATATCCCCCGGGACTAGCGGGAAAAAATGAGCAGTTCTTC. This codes for CATSRYPPGLAGKNEQFF.

This sequence joins TRBV6-1 and TRBJ2-7; no clear D gene. V was trimmed by 6 bases and J by 3 bases, leaving 9 bases between them. The CDR3 has 12 amino acids. Germline CDR1 reads MNHNS; CDR2 reads SASEGT. Written as DNA, the CDR3 is TGTGCCAGCAGGTCCCTAGTCTACGAGCAGTACTTC. Encoded protein: CASRSLVYEQYF.

The CDR3 DNA sequence: TGCAGTGCTAGGAGGCGTGATACGCAGTATTTT. Translation: CSARRRDTQYF. This rearrangement joins TRBV20-1 to TRBJ2-3; D unresolved. V gave up 3 bases and J gave up 6 bases, with 7 bases separating them. There are 11 residues in the CDR3. CDR1 is DFQATT and CDR2 is SNEGSKA in the germline V gene (reference sequence).

This chain joins TRBV18 and TRBJ2-7; 7 positions match TRBD1. Looked up from germline, CDR1 is KGHSH and CDR2 is LQKENI. The CDR3 contains 13 residues. The V segment lost 4 bases and the J segment 5 bases; nucleotides outside the gene matches: 5. Written as DNA, the CDR3 is TGTGCCAGCTCACTTGGACAGGCTAACGAGCAGTACTTC. This codes for CASSLGQANEQYF.

The chain recombines TRBV28 with TRBJ2-1; 8 nucleotides line up with TRBD1. The CDR3 covers 16 residues. With V trimmed by 0 bases and J by 8 bases, 9 bases remained unmatched. CDR1 is MDHEN, CDR2 SYDVKM, per germline. The CDR3: CASSLWGRIQGDEQFF. The CDR3 region has the DNA TGTGCCAGCAGTTTATGGGGGCGCATACAGGGGGATGAGCAGTTCTTC.

V and J are TRBV2 and TRBJ2-3; D is undetermined. This CDR3 comprises 13 residues. Trimming stripped 5 bases from V and 0 bases from J, with 6 bases between. Germline CDR1 SNHLY, CDR2 FYNNEI. The CDR3 DNA follows: TGTGCCAGCAGTCTAGACAGCACAGATACGCAGTATTTT. It encodes CASSLDSTDTQYF.

The chain has TRBV7-9 and TRBJ2-5; TRBD2 might be the D (5 bases). Trimming left V 2 bases short and J 10 bases short, with 8 bases between. CDR1 SEHNR and CDR2 FQNEAQ come from the germline V gene (reference sequence). The CDR3 extends over 11 amino acids. DNA for the CDR3: TGTGCCAGCAGCTTATCCGGGGACCAGTACTTC. This sequence encodes CASSLSGDQYF.

The chain combines TRBV7-3 with TRBJ2-7, with D perhaps TRBD1 (6 bases). Germline loops: CDR1 SGHTA, CDR2 FQGTGA. The CDR3 is 14 residues long. Trimming removed 6 bases at V and 6 bases at J, with 18 bases between. CDR3 loop: CASSQDAGTSEQYF. The CDR3 nucleotides are TGTGCCAGCAGTCAAGACGCCGGGACAAGCGAGCAGTACTTC.

This clone was seen more than once but under ten times. The genes are TRBV5-1 and TRBJ2-3; maybe TRBD1 (6 bases). This CDR3 has 15 amino acids. Per the germline V gene, CDR1 is SGHRS and CDR2 is YFSETQ. V was trimmed by 0 bases and J by 3 bases, leaving 11 bases between them. CDR3 coding DNA: TGCGCCAGCAGCTTGGGGCAGGGGAATACAGATACGCAGTATTTT. It encodes CASSLGQGNTDTQYF.

This chain links TRBV5-1 with TRBJ2-1; D call uncertain. The germline CDR1 and CDR2 sequences are SGHRS and YFSETQ. The CDR3 spans 15 residues. V lost 2 bases and J lost 0, with 9 bases in between. The CDR3 DNA follows: TGCGCCAGCAGCTTATCGAAGAACTCCTACAATGAGCAGTTCTTC. Encoded protein: CASSLSKNSYNEQFF.

This clone occurred a few times. The J gene is TRBJ1-1, the V gene TRBV10-3; 7 bases are a match to TRBD1. Germline V gene lookup returns CDR1 ENHRY and CDR2 SYGVKD. The CDR3 consists of 12 residues. The V segment lost 10 bases and the J segment 8 bases; nucleotides outside the gene matches: 10. CDR3 amino acids: CATGSLTGEAFF. The CDR3, as DNA: TGTGCCACCGGATCCTTGACAGGGGAAGCTTTCTTT.

V is TRBV28 and J is TRBJ1-2, with D uncertain. Trimming removed 2 bases at V and 8 bases at J, with 9 bases between. The CDR3 totals 12 residues. Germline CDR1 is MDHEN and CDR2 is SYDVKM. CDR3 sequence reads: CASSLEAVGYTF. Written as DNA, the CDR3 is TGTGCCAGCAGTTTAGAGGCGGTGGGCTACACCTTC.

V usage is TRBV5-4 and J usage is TRBJ2-5; D is perhaps TRBD2 (5 bases). Trimming removed 4 bases from V and 1 base from J, with 17 bases in between. The CDR3 extends over 16 amino acids. In germline, CDR1 is SGHNT, CDR2 YYREEE (reference sequence). The CDR3: CASSPPGLQSQETQYF. CDR3 nucleotide sequence: TGTGCCAGCAGCCCCCCGGGGTTGCAGAGCCAAGAGACCCAGTACTTC.

The CDR3 loop reads CASSQDRLRGRKNTEAFF. CDR3 nucleotide sequence: TGTGCCAGCAGCCAAGACCGGCTGCGCGGCAGAAAGAACACTGAAGCTTTCTTT. This sequence joins TRBV14 and TRBJ1-1; no clear D. The CDR3 spans 18 residues. V was shortened by 0 bases and J by 1 base, with 18 bases between the two germline ends. In germline, CDR1 is SGHDN, CDR2 FVKESK. Filled out from reference TRBV14 and TRBJ1-1, the complete variable domain reads EAGVTQFPSHSVIEKGQTVTLRCDPISGHDNLYWYRRVMGKEIKFLLHFVKESKQDESGMPNNRFLAERTGGTYSTLKVQPAELEDSGVYFCASSQDRLRGRKNTEAFFGQGTRLTVV.